The clone carrying this TCR beta chain appeared a few times. This sample was taken from a study of T-cell reconstitution after alpha-beta-depleted transplantation in children. TCRbeta library construction was performed incorporating unique molecular identifiers. One entry per CDR3 protein results from TCRdb running MiXCR on the PCR reads. Of 500,000 to 600,000 distinct CDR3 sequences listed, roughly 30% are singletons. Germline V gives CDR1 SGHTA, CDR2 FQGNSA. CDR3 size: 13 residues. V dropped 3 bases and J dropped 7; count of bases not matched to a gene: 2. This clonotype was sampled from a boy younger than two with Wiskott-Aldrich syndrome, due to receive a stem cell transplant. The rearrangement joins TRBV7-2 to TRBJ2-1, with 8 bases lining up with TRBD2. Source: PBMCs, taken before TCRalphabeta/CD19-depleted stem cell transplant. This chain's CDR3 is CASSFGTRNEQFF. Here the CDR3 DNA reads TGTGCCAGCAGCTTCGGGACTAGAAATGAGCAGTTCTTC.